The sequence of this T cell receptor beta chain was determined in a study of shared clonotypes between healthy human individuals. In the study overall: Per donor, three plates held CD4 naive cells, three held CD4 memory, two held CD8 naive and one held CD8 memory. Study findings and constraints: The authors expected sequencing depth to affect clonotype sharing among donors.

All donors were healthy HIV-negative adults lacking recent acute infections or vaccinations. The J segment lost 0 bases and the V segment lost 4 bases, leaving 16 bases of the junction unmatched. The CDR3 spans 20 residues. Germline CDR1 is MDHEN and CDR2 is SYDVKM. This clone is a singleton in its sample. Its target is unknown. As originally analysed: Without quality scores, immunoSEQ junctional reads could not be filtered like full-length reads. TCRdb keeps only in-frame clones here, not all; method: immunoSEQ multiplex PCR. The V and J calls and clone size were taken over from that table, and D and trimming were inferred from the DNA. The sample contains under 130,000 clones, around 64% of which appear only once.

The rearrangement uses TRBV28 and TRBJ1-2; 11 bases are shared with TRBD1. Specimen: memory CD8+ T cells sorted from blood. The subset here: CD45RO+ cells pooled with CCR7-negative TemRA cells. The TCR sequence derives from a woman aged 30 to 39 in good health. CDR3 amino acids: CASSSGLKRTGGNSNYGYTF. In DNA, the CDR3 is TGTGCCAGCAGTTCCGGCCTGAAAAGGACAGGGGGCAATTCTAACTATGGCTACACCTTC.